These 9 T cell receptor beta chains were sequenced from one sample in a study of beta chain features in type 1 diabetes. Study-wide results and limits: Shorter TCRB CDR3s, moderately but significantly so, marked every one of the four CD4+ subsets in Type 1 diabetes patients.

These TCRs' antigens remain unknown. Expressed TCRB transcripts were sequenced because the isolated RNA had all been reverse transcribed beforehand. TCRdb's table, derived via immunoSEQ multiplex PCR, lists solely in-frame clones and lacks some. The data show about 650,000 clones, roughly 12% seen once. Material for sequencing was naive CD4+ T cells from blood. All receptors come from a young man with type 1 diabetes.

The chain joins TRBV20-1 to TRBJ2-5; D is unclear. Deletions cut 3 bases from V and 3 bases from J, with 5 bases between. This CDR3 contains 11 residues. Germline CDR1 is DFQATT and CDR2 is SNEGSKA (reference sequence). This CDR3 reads CSARPEETQYF. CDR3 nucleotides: TGCAGTGCTAGGCCAGAAGAGACCCAGTACTTC.

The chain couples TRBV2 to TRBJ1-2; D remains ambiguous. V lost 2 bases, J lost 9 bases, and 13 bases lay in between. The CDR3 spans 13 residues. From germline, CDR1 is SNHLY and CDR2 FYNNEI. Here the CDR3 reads CASSEKLGLSYTF. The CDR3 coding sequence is TGTGCCAGCAGTGAAAAACTAGGACTTAGCTACACCTTC.

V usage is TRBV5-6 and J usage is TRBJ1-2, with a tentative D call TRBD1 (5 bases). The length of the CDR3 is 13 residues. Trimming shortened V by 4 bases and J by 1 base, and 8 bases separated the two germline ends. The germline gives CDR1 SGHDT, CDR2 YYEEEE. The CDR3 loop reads CASSRDSNYGYTF. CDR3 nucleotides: TGTGCCAGCAGCAGAGACAGTAACTATGGCTACACCTTC.

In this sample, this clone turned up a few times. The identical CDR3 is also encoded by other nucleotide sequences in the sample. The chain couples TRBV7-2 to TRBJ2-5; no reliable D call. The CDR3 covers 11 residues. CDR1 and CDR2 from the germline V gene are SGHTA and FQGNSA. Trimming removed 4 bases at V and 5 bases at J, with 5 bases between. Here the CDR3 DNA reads TGTGCCAGCAGCTCCGGGGAGACCCAGTACTTC. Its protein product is CASSSGETQYF. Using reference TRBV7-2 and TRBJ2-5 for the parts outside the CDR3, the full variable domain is GAGVSQSPSNKVTEKGKDVELRCDPISGHTALYWYRQSLGQGLEFLIYFQGNSAPDKSGLPSDRFSAERTGGSVSTLTIQRTQQEDSAVYLCASSSGETQYFGPGTRLLVL.

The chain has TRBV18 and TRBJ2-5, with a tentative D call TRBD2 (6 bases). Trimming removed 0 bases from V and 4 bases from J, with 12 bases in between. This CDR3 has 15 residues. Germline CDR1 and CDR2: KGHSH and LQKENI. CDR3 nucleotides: TGTGCCAGCTCACCACCACCCGGGAGCAGAGAGACCCAGTACTTC. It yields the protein CASSPPPGSRETQYF.

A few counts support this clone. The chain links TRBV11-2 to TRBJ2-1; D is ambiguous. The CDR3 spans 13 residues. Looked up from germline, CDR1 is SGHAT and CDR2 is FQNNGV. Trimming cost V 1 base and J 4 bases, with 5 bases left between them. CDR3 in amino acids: CASSLVSYNEQFF. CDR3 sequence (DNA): TGTGCCAGCAGCTTAGTGTCGTACAATGAGCAGTTCTTC.

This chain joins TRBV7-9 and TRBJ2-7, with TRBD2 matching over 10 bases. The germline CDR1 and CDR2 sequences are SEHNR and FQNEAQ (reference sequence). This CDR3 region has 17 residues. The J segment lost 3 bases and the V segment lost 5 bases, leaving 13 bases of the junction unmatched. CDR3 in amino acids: CASSPSESGGAVYEQYF. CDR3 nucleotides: TGTGCCAGCAGCCCCTCGGAAAGCGGGGGGGCGGTCTACGAGCAGTACTTC.

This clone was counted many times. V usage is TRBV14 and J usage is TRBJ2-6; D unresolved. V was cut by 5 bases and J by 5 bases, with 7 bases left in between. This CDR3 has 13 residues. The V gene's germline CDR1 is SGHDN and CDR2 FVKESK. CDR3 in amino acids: CASSFDRANVLTF. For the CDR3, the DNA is TGTGCCAGCAGCTTTGATCGGGCCAACGTCCTGACTTTC.

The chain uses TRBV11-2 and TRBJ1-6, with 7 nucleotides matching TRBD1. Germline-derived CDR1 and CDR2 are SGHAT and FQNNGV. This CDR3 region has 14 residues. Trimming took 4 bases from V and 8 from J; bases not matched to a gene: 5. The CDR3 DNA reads TGTGCCAGCAGCTATACAGGGGAGGATTCACCCCTCCACTTT. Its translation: CASSYTGEDSPLHF.